The present entry profiles one T cell receptor beta chain with its context. Its matching antigen is unknown. Notes on the study in general: Tumor Treg TCRs overlapped most with tumor naive CD4+ cells. The TCR gene usage of tumor memory CD4+ T cells clustered together with blood and lymph node memory CD4+ cells and with lymph node naive CD4+ cells.

J was trimmed by 4 bases and V by 1 base; bases with no gene match: 6. This CDR3 is 15 amino acids long. The germline V gene has CDR1 PRHDT and CDR2 FYEKMQ (reference sequence). TCRdb reanalysed the 5' RACE reads using MiXCR and keeps one entry per CDR3 protein. The repertoire holds about 32,000 distinct CDR3 sequences, with approximately 25% as singletons. Memory CD4+ cells were defined as CD4+CD45RO+CD25-. The chain carries TRBV13 and TRBJ2-7; TRBD2 matches 8 bases. The sample was memory CD4+ T cells sorted from blood. The subset was: memory CD4+ T cells, CD4+CD45RO+CD25-. This clonotype was sampled from a female donor with breast cancer. CDR3 coding DNA: TGTGCCAGCAGCTTAGTTCCCGGGAGGGCTTACGAGCAGTACTTC. It is translated as CASSLVPGRAYEQYF.